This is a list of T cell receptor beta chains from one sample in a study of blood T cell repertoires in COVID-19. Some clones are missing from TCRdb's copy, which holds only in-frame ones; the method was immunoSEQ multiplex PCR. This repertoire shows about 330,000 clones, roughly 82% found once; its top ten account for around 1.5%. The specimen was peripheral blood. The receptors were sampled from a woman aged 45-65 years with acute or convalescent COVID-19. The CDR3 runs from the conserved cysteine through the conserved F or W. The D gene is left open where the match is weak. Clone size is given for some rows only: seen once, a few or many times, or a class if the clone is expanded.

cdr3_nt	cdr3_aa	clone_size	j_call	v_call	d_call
TGTGCCAGCAGCCAAGGGGGACAGTACATTCAGTACTTC	CASSQGGQYIQYF	-	TRBJ2-4	TRBV3-1/TRBV3-2	TRBD1
TGTGCCAGCAGTTTCCTGGGTCGGGGAGCGCTCTTTGGAGAGCAGTACTTC	CASSFLGRGALFGEQYF	-	TRBJ2-7	TRBV28	-
TGTGCCAGCAGTGAAGCTTTACAGGCCTACGAGCAGTACTTC	CASSEALQAYEQYF	-	TRBJ2-7	TRBV2	-
TGCGCCAGCAGCCAGTTACGGGGCTGGACTAGCGGTACTAACAATGAGCAGTTCTTC	CASSQLRGWTSGTNNEQFF	once	TRBJ2-1	TRBV4-3	TRBD2
TGTGCCAGCGGCTCCCGGGGAGTATATGGCTACACCTTC	CASGSRGVYGYTF	-	TRBJ1-2	TRBV27	-
TGTGCCAGCAGTTCCGCGTGGGGGCTCTTAGGAAACACCATATATTTT	CASSSAWGLLGNTIYF	-	TRBJ1-3	TRBV27	-
TGCAGTGCTAGTCGGGATTCGAACACTGAAGCTTTCTTT	CSASRDSNTEAFF	-	TRBJ1-1	TRBV20-1	-
TGCAGCGTTGAAGATTCGAAACTGATATCCGGCTACGAGCAGTACTTC	CSVEDSKLISGYEQYF	-	TRBJ2-7	TRBV29-1	-
TGTGCCAGCAGCCAAGTGGCTGGGACTAGCGGGAGGGCCGACCCCTACGAGCAGTACTTC	CASSQVAGTSGRADPYEQYF	-	TRBJ2-7	TRBV3-1/TRBV3-2	TRBD2
TGTGCCAGCAGCCCAGAACAGGGTCCCAATGAGCAGTTCTTC	CASSPEQGPNEQFF	-	TRBJ2-1	TRBV11-2	-
TGTGCCAGCAGCCTCCTCGGGACAGGGGTGTACGAGCAGTACTTC	CASSLLGTGVYEQYF	-	TRBJ2-7	TRBV7-9	TRBD1
TGTGCCAGCAGCCGTCAGACTAGCGCCACAGATACGCAGTATTTT	CASSRQTSATDTQYF	-	TRBJ2-3	TRBV5-6	TRBD2
TGCGCCAGCTCCCCGGCTGGGCTAGCGGGAGGAGAGACCCAGTACTTC	CASSPAGLAGGETQYF	-	TRBJ2-5	TRBV5-1	TRBD2
TGTGCCAGCAGGGCTACAGGGGGATCTAATGAAAAACTGTTTTTT	CASRATGGSNEKLFF	-	TRBJ1-4	TRBV5-4	TRBD1
TGTGCCAGCTCACCACCGAGCGCAGATACGCAGTATTTT	CASSPPSADTQYF	-	TRBJ2-3	TRBV18	-
TGTGCCAGCACCCTAGCGGGCGGGCCTAAAGAGACCCAGTACTTC	CASTLAGGPKETQYF	-	TRBJ2-5	TRBV7-6	TRBD2
TGTGCCAGCTCATCGACAGGGGGCACGTACGAGCAGTACTTC	CASSSTGGTYEQYF	-	TRBJ2-7	TRBV18	TRBD1
TGTGCCTGGAGTAAGGCAGGGCCCCATGGCTACACCTTC	CAWSKAGPHGYTF	-	TRBJ1-2	TRBV30	-
TGTGCCACCAGCAGAGGGATGGAGGCCAAAAACATTCAGTACTTC	CATSRGMEAKNIQYF	-	TRBJ2-4	TRBV15	-
TGTGCCAGCCGACCTACAGGGGTCACCGGGGAGCTGTTTTTT	CASRPTGVTGELFF	few	TRBJ2-2	TRBV6-5	TRBD1
TGTGCCTGGATCAAAGGCGGGACGGTAGTAAGATTT	CAWIKGGTVVRF	-	TRBJ1-4	TRBV30	-
TGTGCCAGCAGCTTAGTGGCCAGGGCCACTGAAGCTTTCTTT	CASSLVARATEAFF	-	TRBJ1-1	TRBV11-2	-
TGTGCCAGCTCACAGGGGCCTCCCTACGAGCAGTACTTC	CASSQGPPYEQYF	-	TRBJ2-7	TRBV18	-
TGTGCCAGCAGCCGGGGACTAGCGGCCTACAATGAGCAGTTCTTC	CASSRGLAAYNEQFF	-	TRBJ2-1	TRBV7-3	TRBD2
TGTGCCAGCAGCTGGGGACAGGGGAGAAACACCATATATTTT	CASSWGQGRNTIYF	once	TRBJ1-3	TRBV7-8	TRBD1
TGTGCCAGCAGCGAGCGGGAGAGAAGCGATGAGCAGTTCTTC	CASSERERSDEQFF	-	TRBJ2-1	TRBV9	TRBD2
TGTGCCAGCACGGACATCCTAAGACACAATGAGCAGTTCTTC	CASTDILRHNEQFF	-	TRBJ2-1	TRBV6-5	-
TGTGCCAGCAGTTTCCCCCGGGAGGGCCGCTACGAGCAGTACTTC	CASSFPREGRYEQYF	-	TRBJ2-7	TRBV28	TRBD2
TGTGCCAGCAGCTCTATACCGGTCACAGATACGCAGTATTTT	CASSSIPVTDTQYF	-	TRBJ2-3	TRBV7-9	-
TGTGCCTGGAGTCTTAGAGGCTCCTTACAGGGTGGCTATGGCTACACCTTC	CAWSLRGSLQGGYGYTF	-	TRBJ1-2	TRBV30	-
TGTGCCAGTTCCGGGACAGGTCTCGAGCAGTACTTC	CASSGTGLEQYF	-	TRBJ2-7	TRBV18	TRBD1
TGTGCCAGCTCACCACGTAACAATGAGCAGTTCTTC	CASSPRNNEQFF	-	TRBJ2-1	TRBV18	-
TGCAGTGCTAGTACCCGGTCACAAGAGACCCAGTACTTC	CSASTRSQETQYF	-	TRBJ2-5	TRBV20-1	-
TGTGCCAGCAGTTATAGGACAGAGCTGAACACTGAAGCTTTCTTT	CASSYRTELNTEAFF	-	TRBJ1-1	TRBV6-5	-
TGTGCCAGCAGCCAAGAGGCGGCAGGGGGCGACGAAAAACTGTTTTTT	CASSQEAAGGDEKLFF	-	TRBJ1-4	TRBV4-2	TRBD1
TGTGCCAGCAGCTTACTAGCGGGAGCCAATGAGCAGTTCTTC	CASSLLAGANEQFF	-	TRBJ2-1	TRBV7-8	TRBD2
TGTGCCAGCAGCTTAGCGGGAGGGACCTACAATGAGCAGTTCTTC	CASSLAGGTYNEQFF	-	TRBJ2-1	TRBV7-3	TRBD2
TGTGCCAGTAGTACCATTATGGGACCGGGACAGGGGAATTACAATCAGCCCCAGCATTTT	CASSTIMGPGQGNYNQPQHF	-	TRBJ1-5	TRBV19	TRBD1
TGTGCCAGCAGATCCGGGACAGGCTCTGGAAACACCATATATTTT	CASRSGTGSGNTIYF	-	TRBJ1-3	TRBV28	TRBD1
TGTGCCAGCACTCCGGGGGGCCTAAACACTGAAGCTTTCTTT	CASTPGGLNTEAFF	-	TRBJ1-1	TRBV28	-
TGTGCCAGTAGTAGGGGCGTGAACACTGAAGCTTTCTTT	CASSRGVNTEAFF	-	TRBJ1-1	TRBV19	-
TGTGCCAGCAGCTCGACAGGGGGCTCCTACGAGCAGTACTTC	CASSSTGGSYEQYF	-	TRBJ2-7	TRBV27	TRBD1
TGCGCCAGCAGCCAACGCCAGCCCTTGCGGGAGGCCGCTACCGGGGAGCTGTTTTTT	CASSQRQPLREAATGELFF	-	TRBJ2-2	TRBV4-3	TRBD2
TGTGCCAGCTCACCAAAGGGGGCGGACACTGAAGCTTTCTTT	CASSPKGADTEAFF	few	TRBJ1-1	TRBV18	TRBD1
TGTGCCACCAGTGATTTTTCACTAGCGGGGAACAATGAGCAGTTCTTC	CATSDFSLAGNNEQFF	-	TRBJ2-1	TRBV24-1	TRBD2
TGCAGCGCCTCGGCAGGGGCCGATACGCAGTATTTT	CSASAGADTQYF	-	TRBJ2-3	TRBV29-1	-
TGTGCCAGCAGTGAACCCATACAGAACACTGAAGCTTTCTTT	CASSEPIQNTEAFF	-	TRBJ1-1	TRBV25-1	-
TGTGCCAGCAGTTACAGGGACAGCTCCTACGAGCAGTACTTC	CASSYRDSSYEQYF	-	TRBJ2-7	TRBV6-2/TRBV6-3	TRBD1
TGTGCCAGCAGCGAGCCCTGGACTAGCGCTACCCATGAGCAGTTCTTC	CASSEPWTSATHEQFF	-	TRBJ2-1	TRBV13	TRBD2
TGTGCCAGTAGTGACGCCGGGACAGGGGAAGAGACCCAGTACTTC	CASSDAGTGEETQYF	-	TRBJ2-5	TRBV19	TRBD1